A single sample is the source of the 3 T cell receptor beta chains below, sequenced in a study of response to subunit inactivated influenza vaccine. TCRdb recomputed calls from the RT-PCR reads with MiXCR, one row per CDR3 protein. Of 500,000 to 650,000 distinct CDR3 sequences in the sample, 6.5% to 8% were seen once. The material was PBMCs from blood, obtained less than 30 months after vaccination. Receptors were obtained from a man aged 45 to 75 who received an inactivated influenza vaccine.

J is TRBJ2-3 and V is TRBV5-5, with a weak D call TRBD2 (5 bases). This CDR3 comprises 15 residues. The V and J ends lost 1 base and 1 base respectively, with 10 bases between them. Per the germline V gene, CDR1 is SGHKS and CDR2 is YYEKEE (reference sequence). The CDR3 reads CASSLFVGGTDTQYF. The DNA of the CDR3 is TGTGCCAGCAGCTTGTTTGTGGGAGGCACAGATACGCAGTATTTT. Full variable domain (remainder filled in from reference TRBV5-5 and TRBJ2-3): DAGVTQSPTHLIKTRGQQVTLRCSPISGHKSVSWYQQVLGQGPQFIFQYYEKEERGRGNFPDRFSARQFPNYSSELNVNALLLGDSALYLCASSLFVGGTDTQYFGPGTRLTVL.

A remark on this clonotype: The missing conserved phenylalanine or tryptophan at the end of this CDR3 makes a read error likely. The chain is built from TRBV6-6 and TRBJ2-7, with a tentative D call TRBD1 (5 bases). The V end lost 5 bases, the J end lost 5 bases, and 10 bases lay between the germline ends. Germline V gene lookup returns CDR1 MNHNY and CDR2 SVGAGI (reference sequence). CDR3 length equals 12 residues. CDR3 sequence (DNA): TGTGCCAGCAGTAGGGGAACGCACGAGCAGTACATC. It is translated as CASSRGTHEQYI.

The chain couples TRBV3-1 to TRBJ2-4, with D maybe TRBD1 (5 bases). V gave up 5 bases and J gave up 8 bases, with 7 bases separating them. Germline assignment: CDR1 LGHDT and CDR2 YNNKEL (reference sequence). The CDR3 extends over 11 amino acids. CDR3: CASSGADIQYF. CDR3 nucleotides: TGTGCCAGCAGCGGGGCGGACATTCAGTACTTC.